Listed here is a single T cell receptor beta chain. Its antigen is not known. These data are taken from a study of graft-versus-host responses after intestinal transplantation. The CDR3 loop spans 12 amino acids. In germline, CDR1 is MNHEY, CDR2 SVGAGI. V shed 8 bases and J 5 bases; nucleotides not matched to a gene: 4. The table came from immunoSEQ multiplex PCR; TCRdb's copy has only in-frame clones and leaves some out. The table has about 88,000 clones, approximately 94% seen once; the top ten hold around 0.19%. The chain links TRBV6-5 to TRBJ2-7, with TRBD1 matching 9 bases. The specimen was unstimulated CD4+ T cells sorted from spleen or lymph node cells, collected before transplant. The receptor comes from a human donor who was the organ donor for an intestinal transplant. CDR3 residues: CASWDRVDEQYF. In DNA form, the CDR3 reads TGTGCCAGCTGGGACAGGGTTGACGAGCAGTACTTC.